This T cell receptor beta chain comes out of a study of cytomegalovirus exposure and HLA in healthy donors (dated by TCRdb to between 2016 and 2019). About the study as a whole: According to an earlier analysis of a few hundred of the donors, 150 million to 200 million T cells yielded 117 million unique TCR beta sequences and around 300 Gb of sequence data. About 300 gigabases of sequencing data and around 87 million unique TCR sequences were included in an early release covering under 650 HLA-typed donors. The genetic ancestry cluster associated with self-reported Caucasian donors included 65% to 90% of the approximately 400 genotyped donors. The aim of the study was to test whether cataloging public T cell receptors could identify signatures of past pathogen exposure. The study profiled the T cell repertoires of 666 subjects by immunosequencing and related them to cytomegalovirus serostatus. A separate validation cohort of over a hundred different subjects was used in addition to the roughly 700-subject first cohort. High-throughput TCR immunosequencing, statistical association of individual TCRs with disease status, and machine learning were combined to predict cytomegalovirus infection status. To study patterns of TCR occurrence, a later analysis re-analyzed previously published TCR beta repertoires from around 670 donors and added high-resolution HLA genotyping. Rather than drawing on any new phenotypic data, the later analysis identified candidate immune exposures from TCR beta sequences and the way those sequences occurred across donors. An earlier analysis of a few hundred of the donors applied high-throughput TCR beta sequencing to assess whether each TCR beta V gene segment acted as functional or pseudogenic. Donor age, sex, ethnicity and CMV serostatus were compiled together with the repertoire data. In a later genetic analysis, genome-wide SNP genotypes for about three fifths of the roughly 670 donors were used, and that subset was treated as a discovery cohort. All discovery cohort repertoires had been generated on a single sequencing platform. Both class I and class II loci were covered by HLA typing, at four-digit resolution. Typing coverage varied by locus: about 620-630 donors for A, B, C, DRB1 and DQB1; approximately 560 for DQA1; about 590 for DPA1; approximately 490 for DPB1. Roughly five DR-DQ haplotypes were handled as single units for association and clustering, since linkage in the cohort was strong. Among 350 to 400 genotyped donors of the cohort, an average of about 240,000 unique TCR beta nucleotide sequences were sequenced per donor, about a sixth of them non-productive. The research as a whole found: A total of 150 to 200 TCR beta chains were listed by the study as associated with cytomegalovirus. According to a later analysis, parvovirus B19, influenza, CMV and Epstein-Barr virus appeared linked to several top co-occurrence clusters. A few of the identified cytomegalovirus-associated TCR beta chains were confirmed in vitro to be specific for cytomegalovirus antigens. A later analysis found that TCR association rates varied across HLA loci, with DRB1 alleles showing the most associated TCRs and HLA-C alleles the fewest. It was suggested by the authors that the approach could potentially be generalized to other disease states and immunological phenotypes. V-gene and J-gene trimming of TCR beta chains was associated with a missense DCLRE1C variant in a later genetic analysis, and the association was replicated in an independent cohort. Most CMV-associated TCR beta chains appeared to be HLA-restricted in a later analysis, and the HLA associations seemed to be driven largely by CMV exposure. When HLA alleles, especially DR and DQ, strongly co-occurred, TCR associations were difficult to assign to individual alleles. At a false discovery rate of 0.05, a later analysis linked around 17,000 TCR beta sequences to specific HLA alleles. The presence/absence analyses assumed that sequencing depth was roughly uniform across donors, and that assumption may not be true. Correlated functional status among segregating V segments might reflect linkage disequilibrium, but an unknown experimental factor could not be ruled out. Because some donors lacked HLA typing at each locus, the association tests relied only on the typed subset. In an earlier analysis of some 640 of the donors, most TCR beta V segments were observed in productive rearrangements about 87% or about 30% of the time, broadly matching IMGT annotations. In a later analysis, HLA-associated TCR beta chains showed more clonal expansion and lower generation probabilities than non-associated chains that were equally common. Because counts were too low, seventeen rarely observed V segments, including chromosome 9 orphons, were left out of the earlier analysis of approximately 580 of the donors. Compared with the 666-donor mean, donors in an Asian-associated ancestry cluster had fewer N-insertions in productive TCRs, according to a later genetic analysis. CMV serostatus was the only immune exposure information available for the cohort. In this cohort, only TCR beta chains were sequenced, and detectable features were limited by the absence of alpha or paired-chain data. Most TCR sequences were observed very rarely across donors, whereas some public TCRs were present in many individuals. The classifier was reported to diagnose cytomegalovirus status with high specificity and sensitivity in both the original and validation cohorts. A cluster of highly shared sequence variants was judged likely to be a technical artifact of the sequencing pipeline. A further reported finding was that TCR beta sequences accurately predicted the HLA-A and HLA-B alleles for most subjects in the first cohort.

Of note for this clone: Its target antigen remains unknown. Per-base qualities were not stored, and no clone one base away is much larger.

The cohort consisted of some 670 healthy bone marrow donors. Cohort members were all nominally healthy when sampled, although unrecorded immune exposures were likely present. The donor tested CMV seronegative, placing the donor among the 350 to 400 seronegative members of the cohort. Every donor gave a peripheral blood sample, and the peripheral blood mononuclear cells from that sample were used for TCR beta sequencing. Genomic DNA was extracted from the blood cell samples with the Qiagen DNeasy Blood Extraction Kit. Receptors were amplified or captured by the immunoSEQ multiplex PCR assay. A mixture of 60 forward primers for TCR Vbeta segments and 13 reverse primers for TCR Jbeta segments was used in the multiplex PCR. The CDR3 region of rearranged TCR beta genes was amplified from genomic DNA by a multiplex PCR assay. The amplified TCR beta libraries were sequenced on the Illumina HiSeq System as 87-base-pair reads. As for how the authors treated the data: Across the 700 or so repertoires, a later analysis counted 80 million or so unique TCR beta chains, approximately 12 million of which were shared by at least two donors. Raw reads were error-corrected and collapsed into unique sequences by a nearest-neighbor algorithm in which closely related sequences were merged to remove PCR and sequencing errors. CDR3 sequences were aligned to IMGT reference sequences to assign V, D and J gene segments. For a sequence to be retained, a match of at least six nucleotides to both a V gene segment and a J gene segment was required. A rearrangement counted as productive if the CDR3 had no stop codons and remained in frame with V and J, and every other rearrangement counted as non-productive. Following IMGT convention, CDR3 was defined as the stretch from the second conserved V-encoded cysteine up to the conserved J-encoded phenylalanine. The earlier analysis of about 620 of the donors excluded sequences that lacked an unambiguous match to a single V gene segment. In an earlier analysis of 500 to 750 of the donors, V segments were called functional above 56.7% productive rearrangements and were called segregating when the between-donor standard deviation exceeded 5%. A statistical classification framework was developed to diagnose cytomegalovirus status using the catalog of TCR beta chain sequences. In a later analysis, V and J genes were assigned by comparing TCR nucleotide sequences against IMGT/GENE-DB human TR gene sequences. In a later analysis, CDR3 sequences and most-parsimonious VDJ recombination scenarios were assigned using the TCRdist pipeline. In a later analysis, every TCR beta chain was defined by the combination of its CDR3 amino acid sequence and its V-gene family, and reads without a unique V-gene family were dropped. A later analysis removed 592 highly shared, low-generation-probability nucleotide sequences to deal with suspected cross-contamination and a sequencing artifact. For each public chain, a later analysis derived a clonal expansion index from normalized ranks of inferred template counts within each repertoire. Generation probabilities in a later analysis came from a VDJ recombination model fitted to out-of-frame rearrangements, and those results were checked against IGoR. In a later analysis, hypergeometric tests were used to score TCR-TCR, TCR-HLA and TCR-CMV co-occurrence, with a repertoire-size bias correction applied to TCR pairs. False discovery rates were estimated in a later analysis by permuting HLA or CMV assignments 20 times. In a later analysis, co-occurring TCRs were grouped using DBSCAN, and TCRdist sequence similarity was added for clustering within HLA-allele-positive subsets. Repertoires with fewer than 30,000 or more than 120,000 public chains, plus five repertoires with anomalous nucleotide sharing, were excluded from co-occurrence clustering. The table comes from immuneACCESS by way of TCRdb, which keeps in-frame sequences with V and J called. Part of the clones is missing from these tables; in studies checked, under half for an unresolved V gene and the rest for unknown reasons. D and trimming come from the DNA, and the V and J calls and clone size come from that table. The table for this sample lists approximately 150,000 clones; approximately 91% of them were counted only once. The leading ten clones occupy 0.51% of the sample.

The sequenced material came from PBMCs. This clonotype originated in a woman aged 40 to 50 in good health and CMV-seronegative.

The CDR3 reads CASSLGQVSSYEQYF. The nucleotides read TGTGCCAGCAGTCTGGGACAGGTAAGCTCCTACGAGCAGTACTTC. Recombination connected TRBV6-5 to TRBJ2-7, and 8 junction bases match TRBD1. The CDR3 holds 15 amino acids from the cysteine to the phenylalanine. Here the CDR3 DNA is all that survives: 45 bases in frame from base 1. Trimming removed 5 bases from V and 0 bases from J; the gene matches leave 6 bases unexplained. Per the germline V gene, MNHEY is the CDR1 and SVGAGI is the CDR2.